This TCR beta chain was recovered during a study of neurological immune-mediated disorders. The sample holds many counts of this clonotype. Antigen unknown. Documented time point: longitudinal time-point 1 (baseline). Unsorted libraries were prepared from 2 million PBMCs that had been stored at -80 C. Whole-study findings and limits: The absence of shared CDR3 amino acid sequences among expanded clones across subjects suggests private repertoires in all groups.

5'RACE with 10-nucleotide random UMIs generated the cDNA. MiXCR, applied by TCRdb to the 5' RACE reads, yields one record per CDR3 protein. The data show tens of thousands of distinct CDR3 sequences, roughly 10% seen once. V was clipped by 6 bases and J by 7 bases; unmatched bases: 10. In germline, CDR1 is SQVTM, CDR2 ANQGSEA. The CDR3 is made up of 14 amino acids. This clonotype originated in a man aged 30 to 45 in good health. Sequencing used PBMCs. This rearrangement joins TRBV29-1 to TRBJ1-4; 8 bases are a match to TRBD1. CDR3 in amino acids: CSVALTGEVEKLFF. CDR3 bases: TGCAGCGTAGCCTTGACAGGGGAGGTTGAAAAACTGTTTTTT.